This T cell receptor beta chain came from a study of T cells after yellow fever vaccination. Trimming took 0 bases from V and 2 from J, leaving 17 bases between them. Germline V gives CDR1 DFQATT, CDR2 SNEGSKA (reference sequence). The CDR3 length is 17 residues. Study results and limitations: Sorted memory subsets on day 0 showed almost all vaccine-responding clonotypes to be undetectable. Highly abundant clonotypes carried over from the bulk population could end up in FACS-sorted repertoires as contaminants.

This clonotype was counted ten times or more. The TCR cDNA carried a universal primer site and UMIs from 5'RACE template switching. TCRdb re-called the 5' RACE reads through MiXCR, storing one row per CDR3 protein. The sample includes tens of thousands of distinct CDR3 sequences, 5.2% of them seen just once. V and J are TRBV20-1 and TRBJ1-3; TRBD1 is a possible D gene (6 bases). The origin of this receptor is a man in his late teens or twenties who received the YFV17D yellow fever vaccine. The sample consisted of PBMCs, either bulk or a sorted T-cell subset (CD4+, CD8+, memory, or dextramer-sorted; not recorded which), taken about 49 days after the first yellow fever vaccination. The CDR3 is CSARDLSQGIAGNTIYF. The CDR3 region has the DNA TGCAGTGCTAGAGATCTTTCACAGGGAATAGCTGGAAACACCATATATTTT.